Described below is a single TCR beta chain sequence and its context. This sample was taken from a study of OX40 agonist ivuxolimab in advanced cancers. Study overall: Previous treatment with anti-PD-1, anti-PD-L1 or anti-CTLA-4 therapy was allowed; 40% had received some.

TCRdb's table, derived via immunoSEQ multiplex PCR, lists solely in-frame clones and lacks some. The table shows roughly 80,000 clones, with over 85% occurring only once. CDR1 and CDR2 (germline): SGHRS, YFSETQ. V was shortened by 0 bases and J by 5 bases, with 8 bases between the two germline ends. There are 13 residues in the CDR3. The specimen comprised CD4+ or CD8+ T cells sorted from blood, sampled in a trial of the OX40 agonist ivuxolimab. This TCR came from an adult with an advanced solid tumor such as melanoma, head and neck, liver or kidney cancer. This chain joins TRBV5-1 and TRBJ2-5; D uncertain. The CDR3 region has the DNA TGCGCCAGCAGCTTGGCCGATGGGGAGACCCAGTACTTC. Translation gives CASSLADGETQYF.